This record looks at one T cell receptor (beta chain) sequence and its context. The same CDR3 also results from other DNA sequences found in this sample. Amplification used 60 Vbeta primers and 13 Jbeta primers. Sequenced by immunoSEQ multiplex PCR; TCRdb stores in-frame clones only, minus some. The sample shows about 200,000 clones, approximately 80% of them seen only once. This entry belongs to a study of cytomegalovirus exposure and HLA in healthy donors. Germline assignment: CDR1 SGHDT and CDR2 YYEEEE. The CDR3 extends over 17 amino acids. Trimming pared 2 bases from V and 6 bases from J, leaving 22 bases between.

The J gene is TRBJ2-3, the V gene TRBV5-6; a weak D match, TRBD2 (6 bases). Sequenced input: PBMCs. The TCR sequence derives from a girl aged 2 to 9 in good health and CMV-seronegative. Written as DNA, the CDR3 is TGTGCCAGCAGCTTTGGGCCGACTAGGGTGAGATCGGATACGCAGTATTTT. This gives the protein CASSFGPTRVRSDTQYF.